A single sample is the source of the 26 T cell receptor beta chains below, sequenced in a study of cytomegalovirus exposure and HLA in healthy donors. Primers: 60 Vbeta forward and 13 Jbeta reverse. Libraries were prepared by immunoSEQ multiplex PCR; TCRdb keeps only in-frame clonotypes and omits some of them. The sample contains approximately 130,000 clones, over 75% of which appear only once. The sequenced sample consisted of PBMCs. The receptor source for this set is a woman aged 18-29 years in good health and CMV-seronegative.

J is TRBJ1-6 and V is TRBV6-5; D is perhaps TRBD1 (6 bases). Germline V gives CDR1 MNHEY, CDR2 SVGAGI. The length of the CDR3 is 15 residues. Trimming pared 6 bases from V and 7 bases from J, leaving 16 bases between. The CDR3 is CASSPVGRGNSPLHF. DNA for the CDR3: TGTGCCAGCAGCCCGGTAGGCAGGGGAAATTCACCCCTCCACTTT.

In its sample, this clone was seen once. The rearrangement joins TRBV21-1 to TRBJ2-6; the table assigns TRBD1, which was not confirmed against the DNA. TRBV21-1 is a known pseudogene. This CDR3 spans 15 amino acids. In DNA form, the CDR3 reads TGTGCCAGCAGCAAAAGGGGACAGCGGGCCAACGTCCTGACTTTC. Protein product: CASSKRGQRANVLTF.

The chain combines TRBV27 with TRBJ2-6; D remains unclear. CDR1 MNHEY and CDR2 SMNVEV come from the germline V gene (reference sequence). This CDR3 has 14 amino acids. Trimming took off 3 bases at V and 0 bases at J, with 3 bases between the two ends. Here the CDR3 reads CASSFNSGANVLTF. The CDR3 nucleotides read TGTGCCAGCAGTTTTAACTCTGGGGCCAACGTCCTGACTTTC.

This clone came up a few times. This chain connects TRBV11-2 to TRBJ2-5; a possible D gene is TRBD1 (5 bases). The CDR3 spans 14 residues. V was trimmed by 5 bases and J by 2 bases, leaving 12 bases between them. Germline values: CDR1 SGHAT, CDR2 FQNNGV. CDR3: CASSPIDSQETQYF. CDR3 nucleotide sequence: TGTGCCAGCAGCCCGATTGACAGTCAAGAGACCCAGTACTTC.

DNA for the CDR3: TGTGCCAGCTCACCCAGGGCCTTACGGGGGTACGAGCAGTACTTC. Its protein product is CASSPRALRGYEQYF. V usage is TRBV18 and J usage is TRBJ2-7, with D perhaps TRBD2 (6 bases). Germline V gene data show CDR1 as KGHSH and CDR2 as LQKENI. The CDR3 length is 15 residues. V was cut by 3 bases and J by 4 bases, with 16 bases left in between. Complete variable domain (other parts from reference TRBV18 and TRBJ2-7): NAGVMQNPRHLVRRRGQEARLRCSPMKGHSHVYWYRQLPEEGLKFMVYLQKENIIDESGMPKERFSAEFPKEGPSILRIQQVVRGDSAAYFCASSPRALRGYEQYFGPGTRLTVT.

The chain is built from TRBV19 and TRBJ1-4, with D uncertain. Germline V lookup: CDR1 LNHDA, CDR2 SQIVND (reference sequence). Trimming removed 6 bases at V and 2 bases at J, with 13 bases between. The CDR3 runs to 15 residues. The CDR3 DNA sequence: TGTGCCAGTAGCAATGGTTGGCGGACTAATGAAAAACTGTTTTTT. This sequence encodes CASSNGWRTNEKLFF.

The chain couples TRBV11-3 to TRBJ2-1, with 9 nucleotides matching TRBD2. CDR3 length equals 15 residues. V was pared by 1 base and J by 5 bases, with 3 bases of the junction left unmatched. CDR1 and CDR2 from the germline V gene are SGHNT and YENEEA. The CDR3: CASSLGTSVDNEQFF. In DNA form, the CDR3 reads TGTGCCAGCAGCTTAGGGACTAGCGTCGACAATGAGCAGTTCTTC.

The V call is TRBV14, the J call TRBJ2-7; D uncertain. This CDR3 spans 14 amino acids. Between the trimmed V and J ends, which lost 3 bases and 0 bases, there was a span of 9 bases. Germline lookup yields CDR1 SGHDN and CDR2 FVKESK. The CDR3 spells CASSQRYASYEQYF. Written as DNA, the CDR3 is TGTGCCAGCAGCCAGCGGTATGCCTCCTACGAGCAGTACTTC. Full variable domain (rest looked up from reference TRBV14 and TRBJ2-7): EAGVTQFPSHSVIEKGQTVTLRCDPISGHDNLYWYRRVMGKEIKFLLHFVKESKQDESGMPNNRFLAERTGGTYSTLKVQPAELEDSGVYFCASSQRYASYEQYFGPGTRLTVT.

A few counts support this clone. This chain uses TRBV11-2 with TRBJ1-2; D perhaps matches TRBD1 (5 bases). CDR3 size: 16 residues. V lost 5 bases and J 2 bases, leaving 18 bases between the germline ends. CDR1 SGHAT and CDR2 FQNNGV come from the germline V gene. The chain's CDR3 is CASSPGGGFPNYGYTF. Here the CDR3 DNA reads TGTGCCAGCAGCCCCGGGGGGGGGTTTCCGAACTATGGCTACACCTTC.

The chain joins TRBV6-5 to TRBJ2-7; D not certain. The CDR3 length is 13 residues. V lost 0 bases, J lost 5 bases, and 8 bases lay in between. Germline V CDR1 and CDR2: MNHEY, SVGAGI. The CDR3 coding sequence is TGTGCCAGCAGTTACTCTGCGAGCCACGAGCAGTACTTC. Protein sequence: CASSYSASHEQYF.

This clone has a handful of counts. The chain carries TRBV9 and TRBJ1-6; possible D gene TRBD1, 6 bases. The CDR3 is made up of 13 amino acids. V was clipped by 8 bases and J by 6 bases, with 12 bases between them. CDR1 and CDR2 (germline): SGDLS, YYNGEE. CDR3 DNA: TGTGCCAGTCAAAGAGGGGGTAATTCACCCCTCCACTTT. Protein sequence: CASQRGGNSPLHF. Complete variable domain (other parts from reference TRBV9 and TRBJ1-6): DSGVTQTPKHLITATGQRVTLRCSPRSGDLSVYWYQQSLDQGLQFLIQYYNGEERAKGNILERFSAQQFPDLHSELNLSSLELGDSALYFCASQRGGNSPLHFGNGTRLTVT.

CDR3 sequence (DNA): TGCGCCAGCAGCCAACCAAGAGGGAGTGGCGGAGGATCCTACGAGCAGTACTTC. This gives the protein CASSQPRGSGGGSYEQYF. The chain links TRBV4-1 to TRBJ2-7; perhaps TRBD2 as D (5 bases). There are 18 residues in the CDR3. V lost 2 bases to trimming and J lost 1 base, with 21 bases between them. Germline V CDR1 and CDR2: MGHRA, YSYEKL.

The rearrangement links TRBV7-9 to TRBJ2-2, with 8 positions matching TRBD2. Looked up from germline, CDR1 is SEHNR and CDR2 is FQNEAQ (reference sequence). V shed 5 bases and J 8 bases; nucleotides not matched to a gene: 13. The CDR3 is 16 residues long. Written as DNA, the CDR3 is TGTGCCAGCAGCCTAGTCCAGCGGGAGAGTTTTGGGGAGCTGTTTTTT. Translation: CASSLVQRESFGELFF.

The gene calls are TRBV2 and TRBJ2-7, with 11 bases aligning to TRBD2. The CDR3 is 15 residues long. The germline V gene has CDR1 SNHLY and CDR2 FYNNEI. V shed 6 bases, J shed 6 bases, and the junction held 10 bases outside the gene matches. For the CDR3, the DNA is TGTGCCAGCAGCTTGGATGGACTAGCGGGCCGCGAGCAGTACTTC. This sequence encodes CASSLDGLAGREQYF.

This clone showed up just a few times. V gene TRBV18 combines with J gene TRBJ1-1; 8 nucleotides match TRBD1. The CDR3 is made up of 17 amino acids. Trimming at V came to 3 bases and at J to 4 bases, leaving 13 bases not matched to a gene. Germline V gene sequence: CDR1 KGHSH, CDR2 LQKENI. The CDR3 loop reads CASSPRQGRRGGTEAFF. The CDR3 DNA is TGTGCCAGCTCACCGAGACAGGGGAGACGAGGGGGCACTGAAGCTTTCTTT. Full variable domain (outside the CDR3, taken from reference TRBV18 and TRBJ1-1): NAGVMQNPRHLVRRRGQEARLRCSPMKGHSHVYWYRQLPEEGLKFMVYLQKENIIDESGMPKERFSAEFPKEGPSILRIQQVVRGDSAAYFCASSPRQGRRGGTEAFFGQGTRLTVV.

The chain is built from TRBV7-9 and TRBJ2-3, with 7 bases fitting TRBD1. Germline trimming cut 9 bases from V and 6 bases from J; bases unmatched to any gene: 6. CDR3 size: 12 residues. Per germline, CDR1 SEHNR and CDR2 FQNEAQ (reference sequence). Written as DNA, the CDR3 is TGTGCCAGAGCAGGGGGATCGGATACGCAGTATTTT. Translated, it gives CARAGGSDTQYF.

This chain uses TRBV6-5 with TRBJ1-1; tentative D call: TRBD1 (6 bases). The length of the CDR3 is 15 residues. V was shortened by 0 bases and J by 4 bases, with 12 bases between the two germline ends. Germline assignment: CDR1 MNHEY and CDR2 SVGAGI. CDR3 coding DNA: TGTGCCAGCAGTTACTCGACAGGTATGGGCACTGAAGCTTTCTTT. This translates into CASSYSTGMGTEAFF.

The CDR3 region has the DNA TGTGCCAGCAGTACCGCCGGGACAGGATTTAATGAAAAACTGTTTTTT. Its protein product is CASSTAGTGFNEKLFF. The V gene is TRBV25-1, the J gene TRBJ1-4; 8 bases line up with TRBD1. V gave up 5 bases and J gave up 4 bases; unmatched junction bases: 9. This CDR3 comprises 16 residues. CDR1 is MGHDK, CDR2 SYGVNS, per germline.

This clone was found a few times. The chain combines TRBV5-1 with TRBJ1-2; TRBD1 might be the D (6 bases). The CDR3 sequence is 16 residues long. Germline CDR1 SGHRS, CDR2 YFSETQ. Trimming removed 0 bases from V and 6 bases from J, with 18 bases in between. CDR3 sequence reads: CASSLGFRGQGNGYTF. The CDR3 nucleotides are TGCGCCAGCAGCTTGGGTTTCAGGGGCCAGGGAAATGGCTACACCTTC.

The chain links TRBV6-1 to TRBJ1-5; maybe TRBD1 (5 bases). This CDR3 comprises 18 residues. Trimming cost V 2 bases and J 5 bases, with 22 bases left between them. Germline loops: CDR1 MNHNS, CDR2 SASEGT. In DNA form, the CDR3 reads TGTGCCAGCAGTGAAACGAGGAGGGGCCGGGTGGTGGATCAGCCCCAGCATTTT. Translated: CASSETRRGRVVDQPQHF.

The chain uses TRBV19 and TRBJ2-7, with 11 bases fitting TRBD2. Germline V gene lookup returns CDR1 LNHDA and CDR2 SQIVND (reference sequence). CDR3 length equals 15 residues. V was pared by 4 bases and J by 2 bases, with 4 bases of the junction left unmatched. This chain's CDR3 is CASSTIAGGAYEQYF. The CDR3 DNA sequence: TGTGCCAGTAGTACAATAGCGGGAGGGGCCTACGAGCAGTACTTC.

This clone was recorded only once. The CDR3 nucleotides are TGTGCCAGCAGCCCAGGCGGTCGGGGAGAAGCTTTCTTT. Translation gives CASSPGGRGEAFF. The chain joins TRBV7-9 to TRBJ1-1; the D is unclear. V shed 5 bases and J shed 8 bases, with 15 bases lying between them. The CDR3 is 13 amino acids. Germline CDR1 is SEHNR and CDR2 is FQNEAQ (reference sequence). Complete variable domain (other parts from reference TRBV7-9 and TRBJ1-1): DTGVSQNPRHKITKRGQNVTFRCDPISEHNRLYWYRQTLGQGPEFLTYFQNEAQLEKSRLLSDRFSAERPKGSFSTLEIQRTEQGDSAMYLCASSPGGRGEAFFGQGTRLTVV.

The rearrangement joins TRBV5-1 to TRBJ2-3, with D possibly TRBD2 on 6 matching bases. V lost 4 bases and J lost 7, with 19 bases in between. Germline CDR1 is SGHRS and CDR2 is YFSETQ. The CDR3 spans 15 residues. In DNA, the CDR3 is TGCGCCAGCAGCCTGGGACCGGAGGGATGGAATACGCAGTATTTT. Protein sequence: CASSLGPEGWNTQYF.

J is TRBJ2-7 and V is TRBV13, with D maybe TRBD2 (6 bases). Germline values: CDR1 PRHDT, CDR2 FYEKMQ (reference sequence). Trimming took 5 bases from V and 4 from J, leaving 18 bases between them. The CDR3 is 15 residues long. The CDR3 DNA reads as TGTGCCAGCAGCATCGGGACTTCGATAGGGTACGAGCAGTACTTC. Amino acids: CASSIGTSIGYEQYF.

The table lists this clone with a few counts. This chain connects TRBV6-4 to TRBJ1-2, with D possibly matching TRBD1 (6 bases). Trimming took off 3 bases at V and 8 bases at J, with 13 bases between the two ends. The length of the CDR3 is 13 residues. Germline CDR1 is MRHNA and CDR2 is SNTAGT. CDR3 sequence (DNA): TGTGCCAGCAGTGAAGGCGGGGGCTTAGGCTACACCTTC. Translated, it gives CASSEGGGLGYTF.

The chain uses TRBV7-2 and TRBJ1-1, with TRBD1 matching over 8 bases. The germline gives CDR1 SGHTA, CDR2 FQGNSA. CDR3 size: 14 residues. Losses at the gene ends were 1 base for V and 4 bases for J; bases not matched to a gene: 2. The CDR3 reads CASSLVTGGTEAFF. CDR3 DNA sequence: TGTGCCAGCAGCTTAGTAACAGGGGGCACTGAAGCTTTCTTT.